This entry features one T cell receptor (beta chain) sequence. The entry originates in a study of regulatory T cells in long-lasting Graves disease. CDR1 and CDR2 (germline): ENHRY, SYGVKD. V was cut by 7 bases and J by 4 bases, with 20 bases left in between. The CDR3 extends over 15 amino acids. Time point of the sample: newly diagnosed GD, antithyroid drugs for less than 3 months. The TCR library was prepared using RNA isolated from PBMCs. Arm-PCR of CDR3 regions with iRepertoire HTBI primers generated TCR beta libraries. Using its own MiXCR run on the multiplex PCR reads, TCRdb lists one record per CDR3 protein. Of a few hundred thousand distinct CDR3 sequences listed, about an eighth are singletons. These same records also appear under a second study, on T cells in Graves' hyperthyroidism and ophthalmopathy.

This clonotype was obtained from a young woman with Graves disease. The chain joins TRBV10-3 to TRBJ2-7; maybe TRBD1 (5 bases). The sample in question was peripheral blood mononuclear cells (PBMCs), obtained at new diagnosis, from a patient treated with antithyroid drugs. The CDR3 loop reads CAIKGTGTTQYEQYF. The CDR3 nucleotides read TGTGCCATCAAGGGAACAGGCACCACTCAATACGAGCAGTACTTC.